This T cell receptor (beta chain) was recorded in a study of blood T cells in healthy people across ages. Regarding the study as a whole: More naive CD4+ cells and higher diversity were found in long-lived than in aged donors. Any conclusive comparison of naive versus antigen-experienced cells was prevented by using unsorted PBMCs.

The CDR3 spans 15 residues. Germline V gene lookup returns CDR1 SGHAT and CDR2 FQNNGV. Deletions cut 5 bases from V and 7 bases from J, with 18 bases between. Healthy Caucasian individuals from Russia aged about 6 to 100 served as donors. Every sample had a minimum of 6.5 million PBMCs isolated. Together with a sample-barcoded 5' primer, a J-beta primer mix was included in a second PCR lasting about 7 to 11 cycles. TCRdb called the 5' RACE reads again in MiXCR, with one record for every CDR3 protein. The table has roughly 1.5 million distinct CDR3 sequences, less than 45% seen once. In the case of this clonotype: What it binds is unknown.

Sequenced input: blood. The chain couples TRBV11-2 to TRBJ2-1; D is perhaps TRBD1 or TRBD2 (5 bases each). This TCR was sampled from a woman between 18 and 29 years old in good health. The CDR3 region is CASSQTTGTLNEQFF. The CDR3 DNA sequence: TGTGCCAGCAGCCAAACCACCGGGACCCTAAATGAGCAGTTCTTC.